These T cell receptor beta chains were read from a single sample in a study of blood T cell repertoires in COVID-19. The table came from immunoSEQ multiplex PCR; TCRdb's copy has only in-frame clones and leaves some out. The sample yields roughly 140,000 clones, roughly 84% seen once. The sequencing input was PBMCs or T cells enriched from blood (not recorded which). The receptors shown here come from a woman aged 50 to 65 who had been exposed to COVID-19. CDR3s include the opening cysteine and the closing phenylalanine or tryptophan. D genes are given only for firm matches. Some rows have no size entry. The others give once, few or many, or a class for an expanded clone.

v_call: TRBV29-1; clone_size: -; j_call: TRBJ1-3; d_call: -; cdr3_nt: TGCAGCGCCGACAGACGGCAGGAGGGAAACACCATATATTTT; cdr3_aa: CSADRRQEGNTIYF
v_call: TRBV5-1; clone_size: few; j_call: TRBJ2-1; d_call: TRBD2; cdr3_nt: TGCGCCAGCAGCACAGGGACTAGCTCCTACAATGAGCAGTTCTTC; cdr3_aa: CASSTGTSSYNEQFF
v_call: TRBV12-3/TRBV12-4; clone_size: -; j_call: TRBJ1-3; d_call: -; cdr3_nt: TGTGCCACCCCGACATCGGGAAACACCATATATTTT; cdr3_aa: CATPTSGNTIYF
v_call: TRBV6-4; clone_size: once; j_call: TRBJ2-3; d_call: TRBD2; cdr3_nt: TGTGCCAGCACTTCGACTAGCGGGAGCACAGATACGCAGTATTTT; cdr3_aa: CASTSTSGSTDTQYF
v_call: TRBV29-1; clone_size: -; j_call: TRBJ1-1; d_call: TRBD1; cdr3_nt: TGCAGCGTTGAGAAAGTGGGACAGGGGACCCCTGAAGCTTTCTTT; cdr3_aa: CSVEKVGQGTPEAFF
v_call: TRBV4-3; clone_size: -; j_call: TRBJ1-2; d_call: -; cdr3_nt: TGCGCCAGCAGCCAAGATACAGGGCCATATGGCTACACCTTC; cdr3_aa: CASSQDTGPYGYTF
v_call: TRBV18; clone_size: once; j_call: TRBJ2-5; d_call: TRBD1; cdr3_nt: TGTGCCAGCTCAGACGGGACAGGAGAGACCCAGTACTTC; cdr3_aa: CASSDGTGETQYF
v_call: TRBV4-2; clone_size: -; j_call: TRBJ2-1; d_call: TRBD2; cdr3_nt: TGTGCCAGCAGCCAGCTAGCGGGGGAGCAGTTCTTC; cdr3_aa: CASSQLAGEQFF
v_call: TRBV10-1; clone_size: -; j_call: TRBJ2-2; d_call: TRBD1; cdr3_nt: TGCGCCAGCAGTGGACAGGGGCGTAACACCGGGGAGCTGTTTTTT; cdr3_aa: CASSGQGRNTGELFF
v_call: TRBV19; clone_size: -; j_call: TRBJ2-3; d_call: -; cdr3_nt: TGTGCCAGCCAAGATGGGCTAAGCAGCACAGATACGCAGTATTTT; cdr3_aa: CASQDGLSSTDTQYF
v_call: TRBV4-1; clone_size: -; j_call: TRBJ2-1; d_call: -; cdr3_nt: TGCGCCAGCAGCCAAGGTACTGTTCGGGAGCAGTTCTTC; cdr3_aa: CASSQGTVREQFF
v_call: TRBV4-3; clone_size: -; j_call: TRBJ2-1; d_call: TRBD2; cdr3_nt: TGCGCCAGCGGGGTTGGACTAGGGCCAAATGAGCAGTTCTTC; cdr3_aa: CASGVGLGPNEQFF
v_call: TRBV29-1; clone_size: once; j_call: TRBJ2-2; d_call: -; cdr3_nt: TGCAGCGTTGGTGTGGCGGGCACCGGGGAGCTGTTTTTT; cdr3_aa: CSVGVAGTGELFF
v_call: TRBV2; clone_size: -; j_call: TRBJ2-5; d_call: -; cdr3_nt: TGTGCCAGCAGTCAATTCCCCGGGACACAAGAGACCCAGTACTTC; cdr3_aa: CASSQFPGTQETQYF
v_call: TRBV19; clone_size: -; j_call: TRBJ1-2; d_call: -; cdr3_nt: TGTGCCAGTAGTATAGCGAGACTCTATGGCTACACCTTC; cdr3_aa: CASSIARLYGYTF
v_call: TRBV29-1; clone_size: -; j_call: TRBJ2-2; d_call: -; cdr3_nt: TGCAGCGCCGGTCAGGGCACCGGGGAGCTGTTTTTT; cdr3_aa: CSAGQGTGELFF
v_call: TRBV2; clone_size: -; j_call: TRBJ1-5; d_call: TRBD1; cdr3_nt: TGTGCCAGCAGTGCTGACAGGGGTGGGGGCAATCAGCCCCAGCATTTT; cdr3_aa: CASSADRGGGNQPQHF
v_call: TRBV27; clone_size: once; j_call: TRBJ2-3; d_call: -; cdr3_nt: TGTGCCAGCAGTTTCCTGGGGGCAGCACATACGCAGTATTTT; cdr3_aa: CASSFLGAAHTQYF
v_call: TRBV6-5; clone_size: few; j_call: TRBJ1-3; d_call: -; cdr3_nt: TGTGCCACGGTAACAGGGACTGGAAACACCATATATTTT; cdr3_aa: CATVTGTGNTIYF
v_call: TRBV7-8; clone_size: -; j_call: TRBJ1-4; d_call: -; cdr3_nt: TGTGCCAGCAGCTTACCCGCGGGGTTAGGTGAAAAACTGTTTTTT; cdr3_aa: CASSLPAGLGEKLFF
v_call: TRBV7-2; clone_size: -; j_call: TRBJ2-1; d_call: TRBD1; cdr3_nt: TGTGCCAGCAGCTTTATGTCAGGGGGCAATGAGCAGTTCTTC; cdr3_aa: CASSFMSGGNEQFF
v_call: TRBV28; clone_size: -; j_call: TRBJ1-1; d_call: -; cdr3_nt: TGTGCCATCGGTCCAGGGAAAAATGAAGCTTTCTTT; cdr3_aa: CAIGPGKNEAFF
v_call: TRBV16; clone_size: -; j_call: TRBJ1-4; d_call: TRBD1; cdr3_nt: TGTGCCAGCACCCAGGGGGCAAATGAAAAACTGTTTTTT; cdr3_aa: CASTQGANEKLFF
v_call: TRBV29-1; clone_size: -; j_call: TRBJ2-7; d_call: TRBD2; cdr3_nt: TGCAGCGTTGTCGGGACTAGCGCCTACGAGCAGTACTTC; cdr3_aa: CSVVGTSAYEQYF
v_call: TRBV3-1/TRBV3-2; clone_size: -; j_call: TRBJ2-5; d_call: -; cdr3_nt: TGTGCCAGCAGCCAAGGCCCCAGGGTCCAAGAGACCCAGTACTTC; cdr3_aa: CASSQGPRVQETQYF
v_call: TRBV7-2; clone_size: -; j_call: TRBJ1-6; d_call: -; cdr3_nt: TGTGCCAGCAGCTTCGACGGGGTTTATAATTCACCCCTCCACTTT; cdr3_aa: CASSFDGVYNSPLHF
v_call: TRBV6-1; clone_size: -; j_call: TRBJ1-1; d_call: -; cdr3_nt: TGTGCCAGCAGTGAAGTACAGGCGGTTGAAGCTTTCTTT; cdr3_aa: CASSEVQAVEAFF
v_call: TRBV4-3; clone_size: few; j_call: TRBJ2-7; d_call: -; cdr3_nt: TGCGCCAGCAGCCGGGTGGGGGGGCCGCTTGGCGAGCAGTACTTC; cdr3_aa: CASSRVGGPLGEQYF
v_call: TRBV29-1; clone_size: -; j_call: TRBJ1-5; d_call: -; cdr3_nt: TGCAGCGTTGAAGCCGACTCGGGGGGACATCAGCCCCAGCATTTT; cdr3_aa: CSVEADSGGHQPQHF
v_call: TRBV27; clone_size: once; j_call: TRBJ1-2; d_call: TRBD1; cdr3_nt: TGTGCCAGCAGTTTCCGACAGGGAGGTAACTATGGCTACACCTTC; cdr3_aa: CASSFRQGGNYGYTF